These T cell receptor beta chains were read from a single sample in a study of T cells after yellow fever vaccination. MiXCR, applied by TCRdb to the 5' RACE reads, yields one record per CDR3 protein. The sample lists about 240,000 distinct CDR3 sequences, 6% to 7.5% occurring once. This sample comprised CD4+ T cells sorted from PBMCs, obtained 15 days after the yellow fever booster vaccination. Every receptor here comes from a man under 40 who received the YFV17D yellow fever vaccine. The CDR3 runs from the conserved cysteine through the conserved F or W. Fields, in order: clone size, D gene, V gene, J gene, CDR3 protein, CDR3 DNA. A D gene is named only where the DNA matches it firmly. Expanded clones get a size class; other rows say once, few or many, or leave the size out.

few	.	TRBV11-3	TRBJ2-1	CASGRGPSYNEQFF	TGTGCCAGCGGGAGGGGGCCCAGTTACAATGAGCAGTTCTTC
few	TRBD2	TRBV10-1	TRBJ2-2	CASRGSGRAVPGELFF	TGCGCCAGCAGGGGTAGCGGGAGGGCCGTGCCTGGGGAGCTGTTTTTT
.	TRBD2	TRBV7-2	TRBJ2-7	CASSLNWLAGGWQYF	TGTGCCAGCAGCTTAAATTGGCTAGCGGGAGGGTGGCAGTACTTC
.	TRBD1	TRBV3-1	TRBJ1-2	CASSEGQFYGYTF	TGTGCCAGCAGCGAGGGACAGTTCTATGGCTACACCTTC
few	.	TRBV20-1	TRBJ2-2	CSAPNRRANTGELFF	TGCAGTGCCCCTAACCGAAGAGCGAACACCGGGGAGCTGTTTTTT
few	.	TRBV7-2	TRBJ1-6	CASRGGNNSPLHF	TGTGCCAGCAGAGGAGGAAACAATTCACCCCTCCACTTT
.	.	TRBV7-2	TRBJ2-2	CASTRTGNTGELFF	TGTGCCAGCACGAGAACTGGGAACACCGGGGAGCTGTTTTTT
few	.	TRBV20-1	TRBJ2-7	CSARPRGYEQYF	TGCAGTGCTAGACCGCGCGGATACGAGCAGTACTTC
few	TRBD1	TRBV5-1	TRBJ2-1	CASSYLPGTGNEQFF	TGCGCCAGCAGCTACCTTCCCGGGACAGGAAATGAGCAGTTCTTC
.	TRBD1	TRBV5-1	TRBJ1-1	CASSQQGVDTEAFF	TGCGCCAGCAGCCAACAGGGGGTGGACACTGAAGCTTTCTTT
.	TRBD2	TRBV7-9	TRBJ2-1	CASSLDLVLAGSQFF	TGTGCCAGCAGCTTAGACCTCGTGCTAGCGGGTTCACAGTTCTTC
few	.	TRBV5-5	TRBJ1-1	CASSLVGGMNTEAFF	TGTGCCAGCAGCTTGGTAGGGGGAATGAACACTGAAGCTTTCTTT
.	.	TRBV14	TRBJ2-7	CASSPNSGTIPTEQYF	TGTGCCAGCAGCCCCAACTCCGGGACAATTCCTACTGAGCAGTACTTC
few	TRBD2	TRBV3-1	TRBJ2-3	CASSPAASGYTDTQYF	TGTGCCAGCAGCCCAGCAGCTAGCGGATACACAGATACGCAGTATTTT
many	.	TRBV6-6	TRBJ2-1	CASSFGNNEQFF	TGTGCCAGCAGTTTTGGGAACAATGAGCAGTTCTTC
many	.	TRBV7-8	TRBJ1-1	CASSADRFNTEAFF	TGTGCCAGCAGCGCCGACAGGTTCAACACTGAAGCTTTCTTT
few	TRBD2	TRBV5-1	TRBJ2-7	CASSPEGGRGTYEQYF	TGCGCCAGCAGCCCCGAGGGAGGGCGCGGGACCTACGAGCAGTACTTC
few	TRBD2	TRBV19	TRBJ2-1	CASRTSGSINEQFF	TGTGCCAGTAGAACTAGCGGGAGTATAAATGAGCAGTTCTTC
.	.	TRBV5-6	TRBJ2-1	CASSLAPAEQFF	TGTGCCAGCAGCTTGGCCCCGGCTGAGCAGTTCTTC
.	.	TRBV18	TRBJ1-5	CASSAGTSNQPQHF	TGTGCCAGCTCAGCCGGGACCTCAAATCAGCCCCAGCATTTT
.	.	TRBV18	TRBJ1-2	CASSPQNRVELGLGYTF	TGTGCCAGCTCACCCCAAAACAGGGTCGAACTGGGGTTAGGCTACACCTTC
many	.	TRBV7-2	TRBJ2-1	CASSLRSVGDFEQFF	TGTGCCAGCAGCTTACGCAGCGTGGGGGACTTCGAGCAGTTCTTC
many	.	TRBV10-3	TRBJ2-7	CAIRGDYEQYF	TGTGCCATCAGGGGGGATTACGAGCAGTACTTC
.	TRBD2	TRBV10-3	TRBJ2-5	CATTTGTSGHQETQYF	TGTGCCACCACAACAGGGACTAGCGGGCACCAAGAGACCCAGTACTTC
few	TRBD2	TRBV12-3/TRBV12-4	TRBJ2-3	CASSLGLATITDTQYF	TGTGCCAGCAGCTTGGGACTAGCGACCATCACAGATACGCAGTATTTT
many	TRBD1	TRBV9	TRBJ2-5	CASSVQGEETQYF	TGTGCCAGCAGCGTGCAGGGGGAGGAGACCCAGTACTTC
.	TRBD1	TRBV29-1	TRBJ1-4	CSVGYRGSNEKLFF	TGCAGCGTCGGATACAGGGGGTCTAATGAAAAACTGTTTTTT
.	.	TRBV5-1	TRBJ1-6	CASSLDGDSPLHF	TGCGCCAGCAGCTTGGATGGGGATTCACCCCTCCACTTT
.	TRBD1	TRBV14	TRBJ2-1	CASSPNIDRVVGNEQFF	TGTGCCAGCAGCCCCAATATCGACAGGGTAGTCGGCAATGAGCAGTTCTTC
many	.	TRBV7-2	TRBJ2-5	CASSSIPQETQYF	TGTGCCAGCAGCTCTATCCCCCAAGAGACCCAGTACTTC
.	.	TRBV2	TRBJ2-5	CANREVSRGTQYF	TGTGCCAACCGAGAGGTCTCCCGGGGGACCCAGTACTTC
many	TRBD1	TRBV20-1	TRBJ2-7	CSARPPGTGGDEQYF	TGCAGTGCGCGTCCGCCCGGGACAGGGGGAGACGAGCAGTACTTC
.	TRBD2	TRBV4-3	TRBJ2-3	CASSQGLAGVTDTQYF	TGCGCCAGCAGCCAAGGACTAGCGGGAGTCACAGATACGCAGTATTTT
many	.	TRBV28	TRBJ1-1	CASSQKPAGAFF	TGTGCCAGCAGCCAAAAACCCGCCGGGGCTTTCTTT
few	TRBD2	TRBV18	TRBJ2-1	CASSPLAGGPGNEQFF	TGTGCCAGCTCACCCCTAGCGGGAGGGCCAGGTAATGAGCAGTTCTTC
many	.	TRBV10-3	TRBJ2-5	CAISATAEETQYF	TGTGCCATCAGTGCGACGGCGGAGGAGACCCAGTACTTC
many	.	TRBV29-1	TRBJ2-5	CSVVTAGETQYF	TGCAGCGTTGTGACAGCCGGGGAGACCCAGTACTTC
many	.	TRBV20-1	TRBJ1-6	CSASSNPSGSPLHF	TGCAGTGCTAGCTCGAACCCGAGTGGTTCACCCCTCCACTTT
.	.	TRBV14	TRBJ2-5	CASSKTRTQQETQYF	TGTGCCAGCAGCAAGACGCGGACACAACAAGAGACCCAGTACTTC
many	TRBD2	TRBV4-3	TRBJ2-1	CASSLSSGNYNEQFF	TGCGCCAGCAGCTTGTCGAGCGGGAACTACAATGAGCAGTTCTTC
many	.	TRBV7-9	TRBJ2-1	CASSLEPGYGVEQFF	TGTGCCAGCAGCTTAGAACCCGGGTACGGCGTTGAGCAGTTCTTC
.	TRBD2	TRBV9	TRBJ2-1	CASSSWGLAGVRSYNEQFF	TGTGCCAGCAGCTCGTGGGGACTAGCGGGCGTCCGCTCCTACAATGAGCAGTTCTTC
many	.	TRBV5-1	TRBJ2-3	CASSSPGVDTQYF	TGCGCCAGCAGCTCCCCGGGAGTTGATACGCAGTATTTT
many	TRBD2	TRBV5-4	TRBJ2-7	CASSFLGTSEYF	TGTGCCAGCAGCTTCCTCGGGACTAGTGAATACTTC
.	TRBD1	TRBV20-1	TRBJ1-1	CSASRTGHTEAFF	TGCAGTGCTTCCCGGACAGGGCACACTGAAGCTTTCTTT
many	.	TRBV20-1	TRBJ1-2	CSARELRERYGYTF	TGCAGTGCTAGAGAGCTCAGGGAGCGCTATGGCTACACCTTC
.	TRBD2	TRBV19	TRBJ2-4	CASSIRTRGDIQYF	TGTGCCAGTAGTATTAGGACCCGGGGGGACATTCAGTACTTC
once	.	TRBV28	TRBJ2-1	CASSLGRENQQFF	TGTGCCAGCAGTTTAGGCAGGGAAAATCAGCAGTTCTTC
.	.	TRBV4-2	TRBJ2-1	CASSLGEASSYNEQFF	TGTGCCAGCAGCCTCGGAGAGGCGAGCTCCTACAATGAGCAGTTCTTC
few	TRBD1	TRBV6-1	TRBJ1-1	CASSGRQGWSTEAFF	TGTGCCAGCAGTGGTCGACAGGGGTGGAGCACTGAAGCTTTCTTT